The clone carrying this T cell receptor beta chain was picked up a small number of times. Its antigen is still unknown. The data stem from a study of identical twins' blood T cells. General study results and limits: Twins shared about as many clonotypes as their cloneset sizes predicted.

Using its own MiXCR run on the 5' RACE reads, TCRdb lists one record per CDR3 protein. Altogether a few hundred thousand distinct CDR3 sequences are present, over 25% being singletons, with the ten largest covering roughly 5.5%. The sample consisted of PBMCs. The clonotype originates from a woman aged 18-49 years in good health.

The CDR3 nucleotides are TGCGCCAGCAGCGCAGGGGCACCTGGTATCGAGGCTTTCTTT. It translates to CASSAGAPGIEAFF. This chain connects TRBV5-1 to TRBJ1-1; weak D call: TRBD1 (6 bases). Per germline, CDR1 SGHRS and CDR2 YFSETQ. V shed 4 bases and J shed 11 bases, with 21 bases lying between them. CDR3 size: 14 residues.